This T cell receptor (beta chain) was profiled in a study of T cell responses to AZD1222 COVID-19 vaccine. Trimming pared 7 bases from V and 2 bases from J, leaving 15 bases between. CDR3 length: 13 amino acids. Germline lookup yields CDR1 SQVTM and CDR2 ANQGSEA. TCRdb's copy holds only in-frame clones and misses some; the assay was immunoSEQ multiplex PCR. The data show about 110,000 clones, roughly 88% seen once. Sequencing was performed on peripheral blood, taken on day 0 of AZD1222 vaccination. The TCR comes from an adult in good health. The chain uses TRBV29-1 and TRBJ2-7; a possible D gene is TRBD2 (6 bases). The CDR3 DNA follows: TGCAGCGCCTCGGGAGCGAGTCCCTACGAGCAGTACTTC. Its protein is CSASGASPYEQYF.